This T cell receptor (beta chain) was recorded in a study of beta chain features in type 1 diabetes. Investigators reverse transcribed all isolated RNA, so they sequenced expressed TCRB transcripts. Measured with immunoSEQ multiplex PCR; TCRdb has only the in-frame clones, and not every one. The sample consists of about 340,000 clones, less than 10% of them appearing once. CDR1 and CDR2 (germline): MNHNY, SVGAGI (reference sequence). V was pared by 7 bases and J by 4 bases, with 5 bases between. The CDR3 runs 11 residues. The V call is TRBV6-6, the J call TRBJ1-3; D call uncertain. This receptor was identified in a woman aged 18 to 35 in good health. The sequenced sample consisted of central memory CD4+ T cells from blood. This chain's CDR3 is CASTSGNTIYF. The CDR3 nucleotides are TGTGCCAGCACCTCGGGAAACACCATATATTTT.